This T cell receptor beta chain stems from a study of cytotoxic CD8 clonotypes in ibrutinib-treated CLL. Assay used: immunoSEQ multiplex PCR; TCRdb lists only in-frame clones, some missing. In the table there are some 300,000 clones, about 80% of which are singletons. The CDR3 contains 14 residues. The V and J ends lost 7 bases and 4 bases respectively, with 16 bases between them. Germline lookup yields CDR1 MNHEY and CDR2 SVGAGI. Cryopreserved PBMCs yielded approximately 2.2 micrograms of genomic DNA for TCR beta libraries. This clonotype was sampled from a human donor with chronic lymphocytic leukemia. The sequencing here drew on PBMCs, taken before ibrutinib treatment. The chain links TRBV6-5 to TRBJ1-1; no firm D call. DNA for the CDR3: TGTGCCAGCACCTCCTTTCCTGAGAGCACTGAAGCTTTCTTT. Translating it yields CASTSFPESTEAFF.